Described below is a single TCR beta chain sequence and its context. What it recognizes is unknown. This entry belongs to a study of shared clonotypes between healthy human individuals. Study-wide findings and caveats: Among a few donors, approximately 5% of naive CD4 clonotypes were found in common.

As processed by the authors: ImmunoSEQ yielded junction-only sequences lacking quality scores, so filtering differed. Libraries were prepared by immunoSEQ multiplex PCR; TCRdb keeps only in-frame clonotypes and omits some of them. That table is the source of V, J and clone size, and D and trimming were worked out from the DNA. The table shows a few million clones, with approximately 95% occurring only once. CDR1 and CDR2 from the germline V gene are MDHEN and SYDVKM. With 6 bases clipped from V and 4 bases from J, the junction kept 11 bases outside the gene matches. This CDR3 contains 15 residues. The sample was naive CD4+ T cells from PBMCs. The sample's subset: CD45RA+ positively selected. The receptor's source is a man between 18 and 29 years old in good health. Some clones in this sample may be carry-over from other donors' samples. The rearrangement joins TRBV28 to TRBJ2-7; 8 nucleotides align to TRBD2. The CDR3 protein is CASSPRGGAGYEQYF. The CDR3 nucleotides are TGTGCCAGCAGCCCCCGGGGGGGCGCAGGGTACGAGCAGTACTTC.